The present entry profiles one T cell receptor beta chain with its context. Its matching antigen is unknown. The ends were cut back, 3 bases at V and 0 bases at J, with 8 bases in the middle. Looked up from germline, CDR1 is SNHLY and CDR2 is FYNNEI. The CDR3 is 14 residues long. It was CD45RO-negative cells, positively selected for CCR7, that made up naive CD8 cells, with terminally differentiated effector memory CD45RA+ cells excluded. Each subset's genomic DNA was split evenly across several immunoSEQ plates. Sequencing was performed with immunoSEQ multiplex PCR; in TCRdb, only in-frame clones are kept and a portion is missing. In the table there are roughly 550,000 clones, roughly 96% of which are singletons. These data originate in a study of shared clonotypes between healthy human individuals. Study-level background: The cohort had a couple of women and three men, ages 18 to 49.

Overall study results and limits: The study found roughly 5% of naive CD4 clonotypes shared across a handful of donors. Non-shared clonotypes showed lower generation probabilities than clonotypes common to all four donors.

This receptor was identified in a woman aged 25 to 39 in good health. The sample consisted of naive CD8+ T cells sorted from blood. The gene calls are TRBV2 and TRBJ1-1, with no clear D. The DNA of the CDR3 is TGTGCCAGCAGTGATGGGTCTGTGAACACTGAAGCTTTCTTT. Amino acids: CASSDGSVNTEAFF.